This TCR beta chain is from a study of glioma-infiltrating T cells. Deletions cut 1 base from V and 2 bases from J, with 4 bases between. This CDR3 is 12 amino acids long. Germline CDR1 is SGHRS and CDR2 is YFSETQ. This clonotype was picked up many times. What it binds is unknown. Amplification of TCR alpha and beta CDR3 regions from RNA used iRepertoire nested multiplex PCR. Input was about 95-400 ng of tissue mRNA or PBMC total RNA. TCRdb re-called the multiplex PCR reads through MiXCR, storing one row per CDR3 protein. The table shows some 180,000 distinct CDR3 sequences, with roughly 32% occurring only once. Broader study findings: Very few CDR3 sequences were shared between tissue and blood. Tissue-blood divergence was below expectation in non-neoplastic patients, above in gliomas.

The sequence was obtained from a human donor with low-grade glioma or glioblastoma, undergoing nonglioma brain surgery, or in good health (not recorded which). Sample: glioma tissue, nonneoplastic brain tissue, or PBMCs (not recorded which). J is TRBJ2-7 and V is TRBV5-1; the D is unclear. The CDR3, as DNA: TGCGCCAGCAGCTTGCGGCCCTACGAGCAGTACTTC. Protein: CASSLRPYEQYF. The entire variable domain, with the rest obtained from reference TRBV5-1 and TRBJ2-7, is as follows: KAGVTQTPRYLIKTRGQQVTLSCSPISGHRSVSWYQQTPGQGLQFLFEYFSETQRNKGNFPGRFSGRQFSNSRSEMNVSTLELGDSALYLCASSLRPYEQYFGPGTRLTVT.